The 19 T cell receptor beta chains in this list originate from one sample, sequenced in a study of cytomegalovirus exposure and HLA in healthy donors. Primers for the PCR totalled 60 Vbeta and 13 Jbeta. Method: immunoSEQ multiplex PCR; TCRdb's copy keeps in-frame clones and lacks some. The sample lists fewer than 250,000 clones, approximately 80% seen once, with roughly 3.6% in the top ten. Material for sequencing was PBMCs. These TCRs come from a man in his forties in good health and CMV-seropositive.

This clone was seen a few times. The chain couples TRBV6-5 to TRBJ1-5; D is perhaps TRBD1 (5 bases). The germline gives CDR1 MNHEY, CDR2 SVGAGI. This CDR3 is built from 13 residues. V lost 5 bases and J 9 bases, leaving 14 bases between the germline ends. CDR3 amino acids: CASSAGLIGPQHF. The CDR3 nucleotides read TGTGCCAGCAGTGCGGGACTTATCGGGCCCCAGCATTTT.

The V call is TRBV21-1, the J call TRBJ1-2; the table's D call TRBD1 went unverified against the DNA. TRBV21-1 corresponds to a pseudogene. This CDR3 region has 18 residues. The CDR3 sequence: CASGNYRGDLPWICGYTF. CDR3 in DNA: TGTGCCAGCGGCAATTACAGGGGGGATCTTCCATGGATTTGTGGCTACACCTTC.

The V and J genes are TRBV19 and TRBJ2-2; D perhaps matches TRBD2 (6 bases). V lost 3 bases to trimming and J lost 6 bases, with 11 bases between them. The CDR3 is 14 residues long. Germline CDR1 is LNHDA and CDR2 is SQIVND (reference sequence). CDR3 in amino acids: CASSIGTDPGELFF. The DNA of the CDR3 is TGTGCCAGTAGTATTGGGACTGACCCCGGGGAGCTGTTTTTT. The variable domain in full, with the rest retrieved from reference TRBV19 and TRBJ2-2, is DGGITQSPKYLFRKEGQNVTLSCEQNLNHDAMYWYRQDPGQGLRLIYYSQIVNDFQKGDIAEGYSVSREKKESFPLTVTSAQKNPTAFYLCASSIGTDPGELFFGEGSRLTVL.

The chain joins TRBV6-5 to TRBJ2-7, with 7 bases aligning to TRBD1. CDR3 length: 15 residues. The trim removed 6 bases at V and 3 bases at J, leaving 11 bases unmatched. Germline assignment: CDR1 MNHEY and CDR2 SVGAGI. The CDR3 protein is CASRPDRDVGYEQYF. In DNA form, the CDR3 reads TGTGCCAGCAGACCCGACAGGGATGTAGGCTACGAGCAGTACTTC.

V usage is TRBV21-1 and J usage is TRBJ2-7; the D call TRBD1 from the table was never checked on the DNA. TRBV21-1 is an annotated pseudogene. The CDR3 loop spans 18 amino acids. CDR3 protein: CASSSRGTAYPTTYEQYF. CDR3 in DNA: TGTGCCAGCAGTTCAAGAGGGACAGCCTACCCGACGACCTACGAGCAGTACTTC.

This rearrangement joins TRBV10-3 to TRBJ2-5; D is undetermined. V lost 10 bases to trimming and J lost 5 bases, with 14 bases between them. The germline CDR1 and CDR2 sequences are ENHRY and SYGVKD. The CDR3 covers 12 residues. The CDR3 sequence: CASRSASETQYF. CDR3 sequence (DNA): TGTGCCAGCAGGAGTGCGTCTGAGACCCAGTACTTC.

The rearrangement links TRBV2 to TRBJ1-1; perhaps TRBD1 as D (5 bases). CDR1 and CDR2 (germline): SNHLY, FYNNEI. CDR3 length: 13 amino acids. Between the trimmed V and J ends, which lost 8 bases and 1 base, there was a span of 11 bases. In DNA, the CDR3 is TGTGCCAGCGGACACTTCCGGAACACTGAAGCTTTCTTT. Translation gives CASGHFRNTEAFF.

The J gene is TRBJ1-5, the V gene TRBV9; no firm D call. The V and J ends lost 0 bases and 6 bases respectively, with 13 bases between them. The length of the CDR3 is 15 residues. Germline V CDR1 and CDR2: SGDLS, YYNGEE. The DNA for the CDR3 is TGTGCCAGCAGCGTAGGGGGTAGGGAGGGTCAGCCCCAGCATTTT. This gives the protein CASSVGGREGQPQHF.

V is TRBV28 and J is TRBJ2-7; D perhaps matches TRBD2 (5 bases). The CDR3 spans 14 residues. Germline CDR1 is MDHEN and CDR2 is SYDVKM. V was cut by 5 bases and J by 0 bases, with 11 bases left in between. As DNA, the CDR3 is TGTGCCAGCAGTCTTCGGACTGGCTCCTACGAGCAGTACTTC. It yields the protein CASSLRTGSYEQYF.

This clone was observed a few times. The chain joins TRBV7-9 to TRBJ2-5; no clear D. From germline, CDR1 is SEHNR and CDR2 FQNEAQ (reference sequence). The V end lost 4 bases, the J end lost 1 base, and 10 bases lay between the germline ends. The CDR3 is made up of 14 amino acids. The chain's CDR3 is CASSWVTAQETQYF. The DNA for the CDR3 is TGTGCCAGCAGCTGGGTGACTGCCCAAGAGACCCAGTACTTC.

The V gene is TRBV19, the J gene TRBJ2-1, with 8 bases aligning to TRBD1. V dropped 5 bases and J dropped 2; count of bases not matched to a gene: 5. Per the germline V gene, CDR1 is LNHDA and CDR2 is SQIVND (reference sequence). The CDR3 is 15 residues long. CDR3 region: CASSAGGGTYNEQFF. The CDR3, as DNA: TGTGCCAGTAGTGCAGGGGGCGGTACCTACAATGAGCAGTTCTTC.

This chain connects TRBV5-5 to TRBJ1-1; 10 nucleotides agree with TRBD1. The CDR3 sequence is 15 residues long. The ends lost 0 bases at V and 5 bases at J; junction bases unmatched: 4. Looked up from germline, CDR1 is SGHKS and CDR2 is YYEKEE (reference sequence). CDR3 nucleotides: TGTGCCAGCAGCTTGGTGACAGGGGGCCAGACTGAAGCTTTCTTT. Its protein is CASSLVTGGQTEAFF.

This rearrangement joins TRBV29-1 to TRBJ2-5; maybe TRBD2 (5 bases). V was clipped by 4 bases and J by 2 bases, with 11 bases between them. Germline CDR1 and CDR2: SQVTM and ANQGSEA. CDR3 size: 13 residues. DNA for the CDR3: TGCAGCGTTGCCCCCGGGGAGCAAGAGACCCAGTACTTC. Amino acid sequence: CSVAPGEQETQYF. Using reference TRBV29-1 and TRBJ2-5 for the parts outside the CDR3, the full variable domain is SAVISQKPSRDICQRGTSLTIQCQVDSQVTMMFWYRQQPGQSLTLIATANQGSEATYESGFVIDKFPISRPNLTFSTLTVSNMSPEDSSIYLCSVAPGEQETQYFGPGTRLLVL.

This clone appeared a few times. This rearrangement joins TRBV6-1 to TRBJ1-5; 10 bases agree with TRBD1. Per the germline V gene, CDR1 is MNHNS and CDR2 is SASEGT. The CDR3 loop spans 14 amino acids. Trimming at V came to 5 bases and at J to 5 bases, leaving 3 bases not matched to a gene. The CDR3, as DNA: TGTGCCAGCAGTTGGGGGACAGGGGATCAGCCCCAGCATTTT. It is translated as CASSWGTGDQPQHF.

This clone was seen just once. V usage is TRBV5-1 and J usage is TRBJ2-1; no clear D gene. V dropped 1 base and J dropped 3 bases, with 5 bases sitting between them. The CDR3 has 13 residues. The germline V gene has CDR1 SGHRS and CDR2 YFSETQ. The CDR3 loop reads CASSLSRYNEQFF. CDR3 DNA: TGCGCCAGCAGCTTGTCTCGCTACAATGAGCAGTTCTTC.

This clone was recorded a few times. The rearrangement links TRBV18 to TRBJ2-5; weak D call: TRBD1 (5 bases). The V gene lost 6 bases and the J gene lost 0 bases, with 11 bases spanning the gap. Germline CDR1 KGHSH, CDR2 LQKENI. The CDR3 contains 14 residues. The CDR3 sequence: CASSPTGNQETQYF. CDR3 in DNA: TGTGCCAGCTCCCCTACAGGAAACCAAGAGACCCAGTACTTC.

This clone was recorded once. The chain employs TRBV7-9 and TRBJ1-2; TRBD1 agrees at 11 bases. Germline loops: CDR1 SEHNR, CDR2 FQNEAQ (reference sequence). This CDR3 comprises 14 residues. V gave up 5 bases and J gave up 4 bases; unmatched junction bases: 3. CDR3 protein: CASSGTGGPYGYTF. CDR3 DNA: TGTGCCAGCAGCGGGACAGGGGGACCCTATGGCTACACCTTC.

The chain recombines TRBV5-1 with TRBJ2-5, with 7 bases lining up with TRBD1. The CDR3 spans 16 residues. V gave up 4 bases and J gave up 5 bases; unmatched junction bases: 14. Per germline, CDR1 SGHRS and CDR2 YFSETQ. CDR3 coding DNA: TGCGCCAGCAGCCAAAGCCGGGACAGAGTTTCGGAGACCCAGTACTTC. This translates into CASSQSRDRVSETQYF. Supplemented by reference TRBV5-1 and TRBJ2-5, the full variable domain reads KAGVTQTPRYLIKTRGQQVTLSCSPISGHRSVSWYQQTPGQGLQFLFEYFSETQRNKGNFPGRFSGRQFSNSRSEMNVSTLELGDSALYLCASSQSRDRVSETQYFGPGTRLLVL.

V and J are TRBV5-1 and TRBJ2-5, with 13 bases matching TRBD2. This CDR3 comprises 16 residues. Germline lookup yields CDR1 SGHRS and CDR2 YFSETQ. Trimming removed 4 bases from V and 5 bases from J; junction bases left unmatched: 8. The CDR3: CASSTTSGRIRETQYF. For the CDR3, the DNA is TGCGCCAGCAGCACGACTAGCGGGAGGATCCGGGAGACCCAGTACTTC.